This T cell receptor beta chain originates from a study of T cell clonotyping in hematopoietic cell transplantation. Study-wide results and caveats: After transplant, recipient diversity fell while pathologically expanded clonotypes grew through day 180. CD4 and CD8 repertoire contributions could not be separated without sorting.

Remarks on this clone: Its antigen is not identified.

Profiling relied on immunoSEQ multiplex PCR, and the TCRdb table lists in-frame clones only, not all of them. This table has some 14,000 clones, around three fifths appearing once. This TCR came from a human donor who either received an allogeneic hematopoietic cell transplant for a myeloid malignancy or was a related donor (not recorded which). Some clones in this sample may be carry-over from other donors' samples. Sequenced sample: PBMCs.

The CDR3, as DNA: TGTGCCAGCAGGACCGGGACCATCCCGAACACCGGGGAGCTGTTTTTT. Protein: CASRTGTIPNTGELFF. V is TRBV7-6 and J is TRBJ2-2; TRBD1 or TRBD2 may be the D gene (5 bases each). This CDR3 spans 16 amino acids. V lost 6 bases to trimming and J lost 0 bases, with 14 bases between them. Germline-derived CDR1 and CDR2 are SGHVS and FNYEAQ.